Included here is one T cell receptor (beta chain) sequence, with context. The method was immunoSEQ multiplex PCR; TCRdb's version includes in-frame clones alone and lacks a portion of them. This table has about 180,000 clones, around 88% appearing once. The CDR3 sequence is 16 residues long. J gave up 1 base and V 4 bases, and 5 bases lay outside the gene matches. Germline CDR1 and CDR2: LGHDT and YNNKEL (reference sequence). This entry belongs to a study of blood T cell repertoires in COVID-19. This sequence originates from a woman in her twenties or thirties who had recovered from COVID-19. The chain links TRBV3-1 (or the pseudogene TRBV3-2) to TRBJ2-2; 8 positions match TRBD2. The source material was PBMCs or T cells enriched from blood (not recorded which). The CDR3 DNA sequence: TGTGCCAGCAGCCTCGTAGCGGGAATGAACACCGGGGAGCTGTTTTTT. Translating it yields CASSLVAGMNTGELFF.